The sequence of this T cell receptor (beta chain) was determined in a study of CD8+CD57+ T cells in acquired aplastic anemia. Genomic DNA was employed as the template in profiling TCR beta VDJ and CDR3. TCRdb called the reads again in MiXCR, with one record for every CDR3 protein. Among around 130,000 distinct CDR3 sequences listed, 50% to 70% were seen once. This CDR3 has 13 amino acids. The V end was cut by 5 bases, the J end by 5 bases, with 9 bases between. Before being chosen for sequencing, patients had shown CD8+CD57+ cell expansion by flow cytometry. No patient had been given any therapy when blood was sampled.

Sequencing input: sorted CD4+, CD8+, or CD8+CD57+ T cells (not recorded which) from PBMCs. This chain links TRBV12-3 or TRBV12-4 with TRBJ1-4; D uncertain. This receptor was taken from a human donor with aplastic anemia. The CDR3 bases are TGTGCCAGCAGTCTAAACGGGAATGAAAAACTGTTTTTT. Its translation: CASSLNGNEKLFF.